The sequence of this TCR beta chain was determined in a study of cytomegalovirus exposure and HLA in healthy donors. Background on the study: Previous work identified 90 million to 130 million unique TCR beta sequences from roughly 180 million T cells.

PCR employed 60 Vbeta and 13 Jbeta primers. Data came from immunoSEQ multiplex PCR; TCRdb stores just in-frame clones and leaves some out. The data contain 150,000 or so clones, 70% of them seen just once; the ten biggest clones take up roughly 2%. V was pared by 0 bases and J by 8 bases, with 7 bases between. Germline V CDR1 and CDR2: SGHDN, FVKESK. This CDR3 contains 12 residues. The origin of this receptor is a woman between 55 and 75 years old in good health and CMV-seropositive. This chain links TRBV14 with TRBJ2-5; D is unresolved. Sequenced input: PBMCs. DNA of the CDR3: TGTGCCAGCAGCCAAGATAGAGCCACCCAGTACTTC. This gives the protein CASSQDRATQYF.